The 12 T cell receptor beta chains presented below share a single source sample, sequenced in a study of beta chain features in type 1 diabetes. Since all of the isolated RNA was reverse transcribed, expressed TCRB transcripts were what got sequenced. The assay was immunoSEQ multiplex PCR, and TCRdb's table has in-frame clones only and misses some. Among 860,000 or so clones listed, roughly 15% were seen once. The specimen sequenced was naive CD4+ T cells from blood. The receptors stem from a woman between 18 and 30 years old in good health.

The chain employs TRBV5-5 and TRBJ2-2, with a weak D call TRBD1 (5 bases). Deletions cut 7 bases from V and 9 bases from J, with 25 bases between. Germline values: CDR1 SGHKS, CDR2 YYEKEE (reference sequence). The CDR3 is 16 residues long. The CDR3, as DNA: TGTGCCAGCCAACTTGCCCCGGCTCAGGGCAGGAGGGAGCTGTTTTTT. Translating it yields CASQLAPAQGRRELFF.

This clone showed up just a few times. The chain has TRBV5-1 and TRBJ1-2; D unclear. In germline, CDR1 is SGHRS, CDR2 YFSETQ. This CDR3 region has 15 residues. Trimming took off 3 bases at V and 4 bases at J, with 16 bases between the two ends. DNA of the CDR3: TGCGCCAGCAGCTCCCTAGCGGCGAGCTCCTATGGCTACACCTTC. It specifies CASSSLAASSYGYTF.

The V gene is TRBV7-2, the J gene TRBJ2-3; 11 nucleotides line up with TRBD2. This CDR3 has 17 amino acids. Germline CDR1 is SGHTA and CDR2 is FQGNSA. V lost 1 base and J lost 0; bases outside the gene matches: 3. The CDR3 DNA is TGTGCCAGCAGCTTAGTGGGGACTAGCGGTAGCACAGATACGCAGTATTTT. It specifies CASSLVGTSGSTDTQYF.

This clone was found a few times. This rearrangement joins TRBV4-2 to TRBJ2-2; 12 nucleotides match TRBD2. Germline V lookup: CDR1 LGHNA, CDR2 YNFKEQ. CDR3 length: 19 amino acids. V shed 2 bases and J 4 bases; nucleotides not matched to a gene: 11. The CDR3 sequence: CASSQQLRTSGTSTGELFF. In DNA form, the CDR3 reads TGTGCCAGCAGCCAACAACTTAGGACTAGCGGGACCAGCACCGGGGAGCTGTTTTTT.

This clone was picked up a small number of times. This chain joins TRBV10-3 and TRBJ1-5, with D maybe TRBD1 (6 bases). V dropped 4 bases and J dropped 0 bases, with 7 bases sitting between them. Germline V gene data show CDR1 as ENHRY and CDR2 as SYGVKD. This CDR3 region has 14 residues. The CDR3 bases are TGTGCCATCAGTGGGACAGATAGCAATCAGCCCCAGCATTTT. Protein: CAISGTDSNQPQHF.

Turning to this clone: At the DNA level, this CDR3 is encoded by other sequences in the same sample as well. V and J are TRBV13 and TRBJ2-3, with D hard to call. Between the trimmed V and J ends, which lost 2 bases and 2 bases, there was a span of 8 bases. The V gene's germline CDR1 is PRHDT and CDR2 FYEKMQ (reference sequence). The CDR3 is 14 residues long. CDR3 in amino acids: CASSLSRSTDTQYF. Written as DNA, the CDR3 is TGTGCCAGCAGCTTAAGCAGGTCCACAGATACGCAGTATTTT. Drawing the rest from reference TRBV13 and TRBJ2-3, the complete variable domain is AAGVIQSPRHLIKEKRETATLKCYPIPRHDTVYWYQQGPGQDPQFLISFYEKMQSDKGSIPDRFSAQQFSDYHSELNMSSLELGDSALYFCASSLSRSTDTQYFGPGTRLTVL.

The rearrangement links TRBV7-8 to TRBJ2-6; TRBD1 matches 10 bases. From germline, CDR1 is SGHVS and CDR2 FQNEAQ. V was pared by 1 base and J by 4 bases, with 10 bases of the junction left unmatched. The CDR3 loop spans 19 amino acids. The CDR3 reads CASSLVSGTGEFGANVLTF. CDR3 bases: TGTGCCAGCAGCTTAGTGTCTGGGACAGGGGAGTTCGGGGCCAACGTCCTGACTTTC.

For the CDR3, the DNA is TGTGCCAGCAGCGCCGGGGGTAGCGGGAGAGGTGAGACCCAGTACTTC. Its translation: CASSAGGSGRGETQYF. The rearrangement joins TRBV9 to TRBJ2-5, with 9 bases lining up with TRBD2. The germline gives CDR1 SGDLS, CDR2 YYNGEE. The V gene end was trimmed by 3 bases and the J gene end by 5 bases; junction bases not matched to a gene: 11. The CDR3 runs 16 residues.

This clone was observed a few times. The rearrangement uses TRBV10-3 and TRBJ2-1, with a weak D call TRBD2 (5 bases). CDR1 is ENHRY, CDR2 SYGVKD, per germline. This CDR3 contains 15 residues. Between the trimmed V and J ends, which lost 2 bases and 6 bases, there was a span of 14 bases. CDR3 in DNA: TGTGCCATCAGTGAGGGCCTTGAGGGAGTCAATGAGCAGTTCTTC. Protein product: CAISEGLEGVNEQFF.

In DNA form, the CDR3 reads TGTGCCAGCAGCCAAGATCGGATAACCGGGGAGCTGTTTTTT. It yields the protein CASSQDRITGELFF. The chain links TRBV4-2 to TRBJ2-2; D not certain. The V gene's germline CDR1 is LGHNA and CDR2 YNFKEQ. Trimming cost V 0 bases and J 5 bases, with 7 bases left between them. The CDR3 consists of 14 residues.

This clone was observed a few times. The chain has TRBV5-1 and TRBJ1-2, with 9 positions matching TRBD1. V lost 4 bases, J lost 2 bases, and 6 bases stayed unmatched. The CDR3 covers 15 residues. Germline CDR1 is SGHRS and CDR2 is YFSETQ. CDR3 DNA: TGCGCCAGCAGCGTACAGGGGGCGGGCAACTATGGCTACACCTTC. Amino acids: CASSVQGAGNYGYTF.

The chain links TRBV5-6 to TRBJ1-2; TRBD1 might be the D (6 bases). Trimming stripped 3 bases from V and 8 bases from J, with 14 bases between. The CDR3 runs to 13 residues. Germline lookup yields CDR1 SGHDT and CDR2 YYEEEE. CDR3 sequence (DNA): TGTGCCAGCAGCTCAAACAGGGAGGAAGGCTACACCTTC. Protein: CASSSNREEGYTF. Full variable domain (rest looked up from reference TRBV5-6 and TRBJ1-2): DAGVTQSPTHLIKTRGQQVTLRCSPKSGHDTVSWYQQALGQGPQFIFQYYEEEERQRGNFPDRFSGHQFPNYSSELNVNALLLGDSALYLCASSSNREEGYTFGSGTRLTVV.